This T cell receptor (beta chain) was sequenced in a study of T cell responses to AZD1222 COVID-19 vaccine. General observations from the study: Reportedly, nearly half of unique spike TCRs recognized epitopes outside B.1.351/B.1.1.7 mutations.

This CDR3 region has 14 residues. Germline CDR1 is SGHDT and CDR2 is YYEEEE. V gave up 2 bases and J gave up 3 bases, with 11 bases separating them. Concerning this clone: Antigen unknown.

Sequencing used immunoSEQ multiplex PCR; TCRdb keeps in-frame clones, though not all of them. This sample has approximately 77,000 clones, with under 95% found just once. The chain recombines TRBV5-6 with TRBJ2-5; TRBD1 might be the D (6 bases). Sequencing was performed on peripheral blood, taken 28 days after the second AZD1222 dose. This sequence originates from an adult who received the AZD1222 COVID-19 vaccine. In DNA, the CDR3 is TGTGCCAGCAGCTTCAGTACAGGGAAAGAGACCCAGTACTTC. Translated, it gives CASSFSTGKETQYF.